One sample yielded the 21 T cell receptor beta chains listed below, sequenced in a study of cytomegalovirus exposure and HLA in healthy donors. The PCR had 60 Vbeta and 13 Jbeta primers. Method: immunoSEQ multiplex PCR; TCRdb's copy keeps in-frame clones and lacks some. The data show about 82,000 clones, about 79% seen once. What was sequenced was PBMCs. The receptors shown here come from a male donor in good health and CMV-seropositive.

The rearrangement joins TRBV27 to TRBJ2-1; D is ambiguous. In germline, CDR1 is MNHEY, CDR2 SMNVEV (reference sequence). The CDR3 is 13 amino acids. V was trimmed by 0 bases and J by 10 bases, leaving 10 bases between them. For the CDR3, the DNA is TGTGCCAGCAGTTTATCATCCCCCCTGGAGCAGTTCTTC. It specifies CASSLSSPLEQFF.

The sample holds one count of this clone. V and J are TRBV5-1 and TRBJ2-3; 8 bases match TRBD1. Germline assignment: CDR1 SGHRS and CDR2 YFSETQ. V gave up 3 bases and J gave up 6 bases; unmatched junction bases: 3. The CDR3 loop spans 13 amino acids. For the CDR3, the DNA is TGCGCCAGCAGCTCGGGACAGGTTGATACGCAGTATTTT. Its protein is CASSSGQVDTQYF.

The rearrangement uses TRBV7-9 and TRBJ1-5; 7 bases align to TRBD1. The CDR3 is 15 amino acids. V dropped 5 bases and J dropped 5; count of bases not matched to a gene: 9. CDR1 is SEHNR and CDR2 is FQNEAQ in the germline V gene (reference sequence). CDR3: CASSNGQVSYQPQHF. The CDR3 DNA sequence: TGTGCCAGCAGCAATGGACAGGTCAGCTATCAGCCCCAGCATTTT.

This chain connects TRBV21-1 to TRBJ2-7; the D segment call TRBD2 is taken from the table without a DNA check. TRBV21-1 is recorded as a pseudogene. The CDR3 spans 14 residues. This chain's CDR3 is CASSKAAGAYEQYF. CDR3 in DNA: TGTGCCAGCAGCAAAGCGGCGGGGGCTTACGAGCAGTACTTC.

This chain connects TRBV5-1 to TRBJ1-4; tentatively, D is TRBD1 (6 bases). CDR1 and CDR2 from the germline V gene are SGHRS and YFSETQ. Deletions cut 4 bases from V and 3 bases from J, with 13 bases between. This CDR3 has 15 amino acids. DNA for the CDR3: TGCGCCAGCAGCACCACAGGGACGGCTAATGAAAAACTGTTTTTT. This translates into CASSTTGTANEKLFF.

V is TRBV6-1 and J is TRBJ1-5, with 10 bases identical to TRBD1. CDR3 length: 15 amino acids. CDR1 is MNHNS and CDR2 is SASEGT in the germline V gene. V shed 0 bases and J 8 bases; nucleotides not matched to a gene: 4. DNA of the CDR3: TGTGCCAGCAGTGAAGCGACAGGGGGCGCGGAGCCCCAGCATTTT. Its translation is CASSEATGGAEPQHF.

The rearrangement joins TRBV7-2 to TRBJ1-2; 7 bases are a match to TRBD1. This CDR3 has 13 residues. After removal of 4 bases from V and 4 bases from J, the junction contained 3 bases not matched to a gene. Per the germline V gene, CDR1 is SGHTA and CDR2 is FQGNSA. In DNA, the CDR3 is TGTGCCAGCAGCTCCGGGACAGCCTATGGCTACACCTTC. Translation gives CASSSGTAYGYTF.

The rearrangement joins TRBV9 to TRBJ2-3; 7 bases fit TRBD1. After removal of 5 bases from V and 14 bases from J, the junction contained 11 bases not matched to a gene. The CDR3 has 12 residues. CDR1 is SGDLS, CDR2 YYNGEE, per germline. The CDR3 nucleotides read TGTGCCAGCAGAGATTCCGGGACAGTCGTGTATTTT. It specifies CASRDSGTVVYF.

The chain employs TRBV7-6 and TRBJ2-1; 8 positions agree with TRBD1. CDR1 is SGHVS and CDR2 is FNYEAQ in the germline V gene. The CDR3 has 14 residues. With V trimmed by 5 bases and J by 8 bases, 8 bases remained unmatched. CDR3: CASSPRQGIHEQFF. CDR3 DNA: TGTGCCAGCAGCCCAAGACAGGGGATCCATGAGCAGTTCTTC.

The table lists this clone with a count of one. This chain uses TRBV5-1 with TRBJ2-2, with D tentatively TRBD1 (5 bases). The germline V gene has CDR1 SGHRS and CDR2 YFSETQ. Trimming removed 0 bases from V and 4 bases from J, with 10 bases in between. The CDR3 has 15 amino acids. CDR3 DNA sequence: TGCGCCAGCAGCTTGGCAAGGGGTGGCACCGGGGAGCTGTTTTTT. Its protein product is CASSLARGGTGELFF.

The rearrangement uses TRBV5-1 and TRBJ2-5; D remains ambiguous. This CDR3 spans 12 amino acids. V dropped 0 bases and J dropped 5 bases, with 5 bases sitting between them. Germline V gives CDR1 SGHRS, CDR2 YFSETQ. The CDR3 here is CASSLGAETQYF. The DNA for the CDR3 is TGCGCCAGCAGCTTGGGGGCGGAGACCCAGTACTTC.

The chain joins TRBV28 to TRBJ1-6; D is undetermined. Trimming removed 4 bases at V and 0 bases at J, with 22 bases between. The CDR3 length is 20 residues. Per the germline V gene, CDR1 is MDHEN and CDR2 is SYDVKM. The chain's CDR3 is CASSSLPKLPLSSYNSPLHF. DNA for the CDR3: TGTGCCAGCAGTTCCTTACCGAAACTACCTCTTAGCTCCTATAATTCACCCCTCCACTTT.

The chain joins TRBV5-4 to TRBJ1-2; D perhaps matches TRBD1 (5 bases). V dropped 7 bases and J dropped 5 bases, with 12 bases sitting between them. The V gene's germline CDR1 is SGHNT and CDR2 YYREEE (reference sequence). This CDR3 is 12 amino acids long. The CDR3 DNA sequence: TGTGCCAGCGCGGTAAGGGGTTATGGCTACACCTTC. Encoded protein: CASAVRGYGYTF.

This clone was seen a few times. Relative to the germline gene, one junction end is altered; a read error may explain this. V and J are TRBV7-9 and TRBJ2-1, with 10 bases matching TRBD2. Germline CDR1 SEHNR, CDR2 FQNEAQ (reference sequence). The CDR3 is made up of 18 amino acids. The CDR3 reads CSSSLGIASGGAMDEQFF. The CDR3 DNA is TGTTCCAGCAGCTTAGGTATTGCCAGCGGGGGGGCAATGGATGAGCAGTTCTTC.

This clone showed up just once. This chain links TRBV11-2 with TRBJ2-1; 12 nucleotides align to TRBD2. The junction had 16 bases not matched to a gene; V was cut back by 1 base and J by 9 bases. This CDR3 contains 19 residues. Germline CDR1 reads SGHAT; CDR2 reads FQNNGV. Here the CDR3 reads CASSLGSGGRLAGAIEQFF. The CDR3 nucleotides are TGTGCCAGCAGCTTAGGGAGTGGGGGGCGACTAGCGGGGGCCATTGAGCAGTTCTTC.

The rearrangement links TRBV2 to TRBJ1-5, with TRBD1 matching 8 bases. The CDR3 is 14 amino acids. The V gene's germline CDR1 is SNHLY and CDR2 FYNNEI. J lost 5 bases, V lost 6 bases, and 6 bases had no gene match. CDR3 sequence: CASSSGQGHQPQHF. The CDR3, as DNA: TGTGCCAGCAGCTCAGGACAGGGACATCAGCCCCAGCATTTT.

The CDR3 region is CASRGVYNEQFF. The CDR3 DNA sequence: TGTGCCAGCAGAGGGGTCTACAATGAGCAGTTCTTC. The J gene is TRBJ2-1, the V gene TRBV6-5, with D tentatively TRBD1 (5 bases). The CDR3 covers 12 residues. Trimming left V 6 bases short and J 3 bases short, with 6 bases between. Germline V CDR1 and CDR2: MNHEY, SVGAGI.

V is TRBV7-6 and J is TRBJ2-5, with TRBD2 matching over 7 bases. The CDR3 sequence is 15 residues long. The J segment lost 5 bases and the V segment lost 5 bases, leaving 11 bases of the junction unmatched. The germline V gene encodes CDR1 SGHVS and CDR2 FNYEAQ. CDR3 DNA sequence: TGTGCCAGCAGCCCCAGTCAAGCGGGGAGGGAGACCCAGTACTTC. Amino acids: CASSPSQAGRETQYF.

A remark on this clone: Other DNA sequences within the sample encode an identical CDR3. The rearrangement uses TRBV18 and TRBJ2-3, with TRBD2 matching 11 bases. This CDR3 comprises 15 residues. Per the germline V gene, CDR1 is KGHSH and CDR2 is LQKENI. Trimming took 2 bases from V and 4 from J; bases not matched to a gene: 2. The CDR3 loop reads CASSPTSGGSDTQYF. CDR3 in DNA: TGTGCCAGCTCACCAACTAGCGGGGGATCAGATACGCAGTATTTT.

The gene calls are TRBV30 and TRBJ1-6; the D is unclear. The germline V and J ends were trimmed by 3 bases and 6 bases, with 9 bases remaining between them. This CDR3 comprises 13 residues. Germline V gene sequence: CDR1 GTSNPN, CDR2 SVGIG (reference sequence). The CDR3 sequence: CAWSTEPNSPLHF. For the CDR3, the DNA is TGTGCCTGGAGCACAGAACCTAATTCACCCCTCCACTTT.

The genes are TRBV5-4 and TRBJ2-7; 10 bases fit TRBD1. CDR1 and CDR2 (germline): SGHNT, YYREEE (reference sequence). CDR3 size: 13 residues. V lost 4 bases and J lost 5; bases outside the gene matches: 3. Written as DNA, the CDR3 is TGTGCCAGCAGCAGACAGGGGGCTGACGAGCAGTACTTC. Amino acids: CASSRQGADEQYF.